A selection of T cell receptor beta chains follows, all from one sample in a study of cytomegalovirus exposure and HLA in healthy donors. Data came from immunoSEQ multiplex PCR; TCRdb stores just in-frame clones and leaves some out. The sample gives 100,000 to 120,000 clones, 70% to 75% of which show up once; 1.3% is in the top ten. The material sequenced was PBMCs. All receptors derive from a man between 35 and 55 years old in good health and CMV-seronegative. Both conserved end residues are part of each CDR3. D genes are given only for firm matches. A row's size may be missing; if present it is once, few, many or a size class.

CDR3 DNA: TGCGCCAGCAGGAACTGGGACAGGTGGGCGGCTGAAGCTTTCTTT; CDR3 protein: CASRNWDRWAAEAFF; D gene: TRBD1; clone size: -; V gene: TRBV5-1; J gene: TRBJ1-1
CDR3 DNA: TGTGCCAGCAGCGACCGAACAGGGCGAGAGAATGGCTACACCTTC; CDR3 protein: CASSDRTGRENGYTF; D gene: -; clone size: once; V gene: TRBV11-3; J gene: TRBJ1-2
CDR3 DNA: TGTGCCAGTAGGTCACAGGGTGGAAGGTATGAGCAGTTCTTC; CDR3 protein: CASRSQGGRYEQFF; D gene: -; clone size: -; V gene: TRBV19; J gene: TRBJ2-1
CDR3 DNA: TGTGCCAGCAGTCCAGCGGGGGGCTACACAGATACGCAGTATTTT; CDR3 protein: CASSPAGGYTDTQYF; D gene: TRBD2; clone size: -; V gene: TRBV6-4; J gene: TRBJ2-3
CDR3 DNA: TGTGCCAGCTCACCACGTCAGGGAAAGGGGAATGAGCAGTTCTTC; CDR3 protein: CASSPRQGKGNEQFF; D gene: -; clone size: -; V gene: TRBV18; J gene: TRBJ2-1
CDR3 DNA: TGTGCCAGCAGTTCCAGGGGCGGGGGTACCTACGAGCAGTACTTC; CDR3 protein: CASSSRGGGTYEQYF; D gene: -; clone size: -; V gene: TRBV28; J gene: TRBJ2-7
CDR3 DNA: TGTGCCAGCAGCCTTGGACACCCAGGTGGCAATCAGCCCCAGCATTTT; CDR3 protein: CASSLGHPGGNQPQHF; D gene: -; clone size: -; V gene: TRBV7-2; J gene: TRBJ1-5
CDR3 DNA: TGCGCCAGCAGCCAAGATTGGGGGGGGCGCACAGATACGCAGTATTTT; CDR3 protein: CASSQDWGGRTDTQYF; D gene: -; clone size: -; V gene: TRBV4-1; J gene: TRBJ2-3
CDR3 DNA: TGTGCCACCAGTCGACAGGGAAATCAGCCCCAGCATTTT; CDR3 protein: CATSRQGNQPQHF; D gene: TRBD1; clone size: -; V gene: TRBV15; J gene: TRBJ1-5
CDR3 DNA: TGTGCCAGCAGCACAGGCGGGGGTTCCTATGGCTACACCTTC; CDR3 protein: CASSTGGGSYGYTF; D gene: -; clone size: -; V gene: TRBV6-5; J gene: TRBJ1-2
CDR3 DNA: TGTGCCTGGAGTGTAGGGGGGGCAGGACAGGGGGTTTGGCGGAGCAATCAGCCCCAGCATTTT; CDR3 protein: CAWSVGGAGQGVWRSNQPQHF; D gene: TRBD1; clone size: -; V gene: TRBV30; J gene: TRBJ1-5
CDR3 DNA: TGTGCCAGCAGCTTAACAGACTTCGCGAACACCGGGGAGCTGTTTTTT; CDR3 protein: CASSLTDFANTGELFF; D gene: -; clone size: once; V gene: TRBV7-3; J gene: TRBJ2-2
CDR3 DNA: TGCGCCAGCAGCTTATCCCCTTTCGGAAACACCATATATTTT; CDR3 protein: CASSLSPFGNTIYF; D gene: -; clone size: -; V gene: TRBV5-1; J gene: TRBJ1-3
CDR3 DNA: TGTGCCAGCAGGGAAAGCGGGGTTGGGTCCTTTGAGCAGTTCTTC; CDR3 protein: CASRESGVGSFEQFF; D gene: TRBD2; clone size: -; V gene: TRBV6-5; J gene: TRBJ2-1
CDR3 DNA: TGTGCCAGCAGCTTGGATGCAGCGCACAATTCACCCCTCCACTTT; CDR3 protein: CASSLDAAHNSPLHF; D gene: -; clone size: -; V gene: TRBV5-4; J gene: TRBJ1-6
CDR3 DNA: TGTGCCAGCAGCTTGGACTTCCCTGCAGGGGATCAGCCCCAGCATTTT; CDR3 protein: CASSLDFPAGDQPQHF; D gene: -; clone size: -; V gene: TRBV5-6; J gene: TRBJ1-5
CDR3 DNA: TGCGCCAGCACAACCCCTAGCGGGGGGCCAGATACGCAGTATTTT; CDR3 protein: CASTTPSGGPDTQYF; D gene: TRBD2; clone size: -; V gene: TRBV10-2; J gene: TRBJ2-3
CDR3 DNA: TGCGCCAGCAGGGACAGCATGAACACTGAAGCTTTCTTT; CDR3 protein: CASRDSMNTEAFF; D gene: -; clone size: -; V gene: TRBV5-1; J gene: TRBJ1-1
CDR3 DNA: TGTGCCAGCAGTAGCCACTACGAGCAGTACTTC; CDR3 protein: CASSSHYEQYF; D gene: -; clone size: -; V gene: TRBV27; J gene: TRBJ2-7
CDR3 DNA: TGTGCCCAAAAAAAGGATACAGGGACATATAATTCACCCCTCCACTTT; CDR3 protein: CAQKKDTGTYNSPLHF; D gene: -; clone size: -; V gene: TRBV30; J gene: TRBJ1-6
CDR3 DNA: TGCAGCGTTGAAGGGACTAGCGGACCCTACGAGCAGTACTTC; CDR3 protein: CSVEGTSGPYEQYF; D gene: TRBD2; clone size: -; V gene: TRBV29-1; J gene: TRBJ2-7
CDR3 DNA: TGCAGCGTTGTGGGGGGAAGGGAGATGAACACTGAAGCTTTCTTT; CDR3 protein: CSVVGGREMNTEAFF; D gene: -; clone size: -; V gene: TRBV29-1; J gene: TRBJ1-1
CDR3 DNA: TGTGCCAGCAGCTTAGCAGCTAGCGGGGTCAATGAGCAGTTCTTC; CDR3 protein: CASSLAASGVNEQFF; D gene: TRBD2; clone size: once; V gene: TRBV7-8; J gene: TRBJ2-1
CDR3 DNA: TGTGCCAGTAGTATTAAGGGGGACACTGAAGCTTTCTTT; CDR3 protein: CASSIKGDTEAFF; D gene: -; clone size: few; V gene: TRBV19; J gene: TRBJ1-1
CDR3 DNA: TGTGCCATTGGGGGAGGAGAAGTCTTGGTACAAGAGACCCAGTACTTC; CDR3 protein: CAIGGGEVLVQETQYF; D gene: -; clone size: -; V gene: TRBV10-3; J gene: TRBJ2-5
CDR3 DNA: TGTGCCAGCAGCTTAGCGACTAGCTCTCCCTACGAGCAGTACTTC; CDR3 protein: CASSLATSSPYEQYF; D gene: TRBD2; clone size: -; V gene: TRBV11-2; J gene: TRBJ2-7
CDR3 DNA: TGTGCCAGCAGTCCCGACAGCCACACTGAAGCTTTCTTT; CDR3 protein: CASSPDSHTEAFF; D gene: -; clone size: -; V gene: TRBV7-2; J gene: TRBJ1-1
CDR3 DNA: TGTGCCAGTAGTATGGGACTAGCGGGTGAGCAGTACTTC; CDR3 protein: CASSMGLAGEQYF; D gene: TRBD2; clone size: -; V gene: TRBV19; J gene: TRBJ2-7